This record concerns one T cell receptor (beta chain) sequence. The data belong to a study of cytomegalovirus exposure and HLA in healthy donors. Study information: About 80 million unique TCRs from HLA-typed donors made up an early data release.

CDR1 MNHEY and CDR2 SVGAGI come from the germline V gene. CDR3 length: 14 amino acids. With V trimmed by 6 bases and J by 4 bases, 4 bases remained unmatched. Primers for the PCR totalled 60 Vbeta and 13 Jbeta. The assay was immunoSEQ multiplex PCR, and TCRdb's table has in-frame clones only and misses some. Here the sample spans 95,000 to 150,000 clones, about three quarters being singletons. The origin of this receptor is a young man in good health and CMV-seronegative. The chain has TRBV6-5 and TRBJ2-1; 9 bases match TRBD1. The sequenced material came from PBMCs. The CDR3 region has the DNA TGTGCCAGCAGACGGGACAGGGTTTACAATGAGCAGTTCTTC. It translates to CASRRDRVYNEQFF.